The TCR beta chain described here comes from a study of blood T cell repertoires in COVID-19. For the study at large: There were acute and convalescent COVID-19 samples, and they came from the United States, Italy and Spain. PBMCs, B-cell-depleted T cells, or T cells provided the cDNA or gDNA that made up the material.

The count of this clone is one. Original data processing: Amplification from reference gene primers served as the basis for estimated nucleated cell counts. Sequencing was performed with immunoSEQ multiplex PCR; in TCRdb, only in-frame clones are kept and a portion is missing. V, J and clone size are those of that table, while D and trimming were read from the DNA. The table includes roughly 100,000 clones, around four fifths detected once. The ends lost 7 bases at V and 4 bases at J; junction bases unmatched: 8. CDR3 length: 14 residues. Germline V gives CDR1 SGHVS, CDR2 FQNEAQ. V is TRBV7-8 and J is TRBJ2-5; 8 bases align to TRBD1. Sequencing used peripheral blood. The sequence came from a woman in her sixties or seventies with acute or convalescent COVID-19. The CDR3 region has the DNA TGTGCCAGCAACCCGACAGGGGTCGGAGAGACCCAGTACTTC. Translated, it gives CASNPTGVGETQYF.